The rows below give T cell receptor beta chains drawn from one sample of a study of vaccination effects on CD4 cells after COVID-19. Profiled with immunoSEQ multiplex PCR; TCRdb holds only in-frame clones, not every one. The sample has tens of thousands of clones; 65% to 75% are singletons. Their specific antigens are unknown. The input for sequencing was CD4+ T cells from PBMCs cultured without peptide, taken after COVID-19 vaccination. All receptors derive from a human donor who had a prior SARS-CoV-2 infection. Each CDR3 is given without its conserved first and last residue. Size is omitted from some rows. Given values are once, few, many or a class for expanded clones.

V gene	clone size	J gene	CDR3 protein
TRBV5-8	.	TRBJ2-1	ASSLASWGSGRGKSYEQF
TRBV4-1	once	TRBJ2-3	ASSQVVTTDTQY
TRBV5-4	.	TRBJ2-7	ASKTGTYEQY
TRBV6-5	few	TRBJ1-5	ASRMRVDQPQH
TRBV7-7	.	TRBJ2-7	ASSLGSGQGYEQY
TRBV10-3	.	TRBJ2-1	AISVGTHNNEQF
TRBV2	.	TRBJ1-1	ARSRTGGNTEAF
TRBV27	.	TRBJ1-1	ASSRGQLMNTEAF
TRBV19	once	TRBJ2-7	ASSIRGGEQY
TRBV15	few	TRBJ1-5	ATSRVRGDQPQH
TRBV18	few	TRBJ1-4	ASSQGYGSEKLF
TRBV18	once	TRBJ2-7	ASSPRQGPYEQY
TRBV7-2	few	TRBJ2-7	ASSLVDEQY
TRBV7-9	.	TRBJ2-1	ASSLGLSPNEQF
TRBV7-3	.	TRBJ2-1	ASSQRSGEQF
TRBV9	.	TRBJ2-3	ASSVLSGVSDTQY
TRBV6-6	.	TRBJ1-5	ASSYQGAGAGQPQH
TRBV7-9	.	TRBJ1-1	ASSLFGSTEAF
TRBV11-3	.	TRBJ2-3	ASSLGRRTSGEDTQY
TRBV3-1/TRBV3-2	.	TRBJ1-4	ASSQSTLFPLEKLF
TRBV2	.	TRBJ2-3	ASSEWKRGFITDTQY
TRBV6-2/TRBV6-3	.	TRBJ1-2	ASSPDRGYGYT
TRBV24-1	.	TRBJ1-5	ATSNGQPQH
TRBV12-3/TRBV12-4	.	TRBJ2-7	ASQKTRGYEQY
TRBV6-5	once	TRBJ1-1	ASSWWGGAEAF
TRBV27	medium-sized	TRBJ2-1	ASSFSGRGDEQF
TRBV6-2/TRBV6-3	.	TRBJ1-5	ASSSRAKPQH
TRBV10-3	.	TRBJ1-1	ASQSGDTEAF
TRBV19	.	TRBJ1-2	ASSIPLGGAGYT
TRBV4-2	.	TRBJ2-7	ASSQDLWTRNYEQY
TRBV7-2	.	TRBJ2-2	ASSLVGGGGELF
TRBV5-6	.	TRBJ2-1	ASSLNRGDFSNEQF
TRBV20-1	once	TRBJ2-7	SASAGETYEQY
TRBV11-3	few	TRBJ2-1	ASSTRLAGRNEQF
TRBV6-5	.	TRBJ2-7	ASSYLSGPYEQY
TRBV6-1	.	TRBJ2-7	ASREGLAAYEQY
TRBV5-8	.	TRBJ1-2	ASSPGRGDYGYT
TRBV9	.	TRBJ2-3	ASSEGPGPAGADTQY
TRBV5-6	few	TRBJ2-1	ASSRRGSGAWYEQF